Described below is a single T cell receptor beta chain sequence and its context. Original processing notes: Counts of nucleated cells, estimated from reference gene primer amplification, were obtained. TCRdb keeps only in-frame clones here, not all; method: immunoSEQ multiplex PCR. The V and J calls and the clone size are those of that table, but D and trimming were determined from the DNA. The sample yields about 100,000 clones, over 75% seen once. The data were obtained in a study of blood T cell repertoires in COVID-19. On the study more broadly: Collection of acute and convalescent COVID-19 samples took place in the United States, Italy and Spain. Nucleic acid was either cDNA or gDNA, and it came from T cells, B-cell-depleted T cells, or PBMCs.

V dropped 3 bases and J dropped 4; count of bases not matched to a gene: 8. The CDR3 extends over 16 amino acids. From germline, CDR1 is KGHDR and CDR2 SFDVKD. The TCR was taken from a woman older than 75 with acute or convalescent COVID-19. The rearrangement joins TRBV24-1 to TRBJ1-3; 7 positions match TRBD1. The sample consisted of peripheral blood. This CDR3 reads CATSDGTANQGNTIYF. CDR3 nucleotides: TGTGCCACCAGTGATGGGACAGCGAACCAAGGAAACACCATATATTTT.